The entry below describes one TCR beta chain. Its antigen is unknown. No base quality information exists; no much larger clone differs at one position. The method was the immunoSEQ multiplex PCR assay. The original pipeline was this. A statistical classification framework was built for diagnosing cytomegalovirus status from the catalog of TCR beta chain sequences. Not all clones reach the TCRdb copy of this immuneACCESS table, which keeps in-frame sequences only. Checked studies attribute under half of the gap to unresolved V genes and leave the rest unexplained. V and J calls and clone size are copied from that table; D and trimming were computed from the DNA. The sample data list about 360,000 clones, and 86% of these were observed just once. Approximately 0.8% of the sample lies in the top ten. The germline V gene encodes CDR1 MDHEN and CDR2 SYDVKM. Inclusive of the bounding cysteine and phenylalanine, the CDR3 is 14 residues long. Here the CDR3 DNA is all that survives: 42 bases in frame from base 1. V and J are trimmed by 3 bases and 4 bases, and the gene matches miss 2 bases of the junction.

This sample is part of a study of cytomegalovirus exposure and HLA in healthy donors (dated by TCRdb to about 2017). Study-wide context: A later analysis indicated that the 130 or so validation repertoires were generated on the platform also employed for the 600 to 750 repertoires of the first cohort. The study aimed to test whether signatures of past pathogen exposure could be identified by cataloging public T cell receptors. Along with the roughly 670-subject first cohort, a separate validation cohort of roughly 110 different subjects was used. To predict cytomegalovirus infection status, the study combined high-throughput TCR immunosequencing, statistical association of individual TCRs with disease status, and machine learning. Study-wide findings and limitations: A few of the identified cytomegalovirus-associated TCR beta chains were confirmed in vitro to be specific for cytomegalovirus antigens. Across donors, most TCR sequences were observed very rarely, whereas some public TCRs were present in many individuals. Of the cluster scores, 94% were above 0 in a later analysis, which found that TCRs clustered in the first cohort also tended to co-occur in the approximately 130 validation repertoires. The study listed around 160 TCR beta chains as associated with cytomegalovirus. The authors suggested that the approach could potentially be generalized to other disease states and immunological phenotypes. The validation cohort had no HLA typing available for a later analysis, so co-occurrence within that cohort was assessed over all 110 or so repertoires. The classifier was reported to diagnose cytomegalovirus status with high specificity and sensitivity in both the original cohort and the validation cohort.

Separate from the approximately 670-subject first cohort, the validation cohort of 95 to 150 subjects was the group to which the donors belonged. The V gene is TRBV28 and the J gene is TRBJ1-2, with 10 bases matching TRBD1. Sequencing used PBMCs. The source of this sequence is a woman between 18 and 29 years old in good health and CMV-seronegative. The DNA sequence follows: TGTGCCAGCAGTTTGGGGACAGGGGTCTATGGCTACACCTTC. Its protein product is CASSLGTGVYGYTF.